This note documents a single T cell receptor (beta chain) sequence. Its antigen remains unidentified. This specimen belongs to a study of cytomegalovirus exposure and HLA in healthy donors. The PCR had 60 Vbeta and 13 Jbeta primers. Sequencing used immunoSEQ multiplex PCR; TCRdb keeps in-frame clones, though not all of them. Counted here are around 110,000 clones, roughly 70% occurring once; the ten biggest clones make up roughly 10%. Germline V gives CDR1 SGHDT, CDR2 YYEEEE. The trim removed 3 bases at V and 0 bases at J, leaving 3 bases unmatched. CDR3 length: 15 amino acids. Study-wide results and limits: When analyzed later, a missense DCLRE1C variant was found to be linked to TCR beta V- and J-gene trimming. In a later analysis, at a false discovery rate of 0.05, roughly 16,000 TCR beta sequences matched HLA alleles. The study reported that TCR beta sequences accurately predicted HLA-A and HLA-B alleles in most subjects. In an earlier analysis, productive rearrangement rates for most beta V segments clustered near 87% or 30%.

The sample was PBMCs. The receptor's source is a man in his thirties or forties in good health and CMV-seropositive. The chain joins TRBV5-6 to TRBJ1-3; 7 bases map to TRBD1. The CDR3: CASSSGQYSGNTIYF. The CDR3 coding sequence is TGTGCCAGCAGCTCGGGACAGTACTCTGGAAACACCATATATTTT.